The source of this TCR beta chain is a study of blood T cells in healthy people across ages. Across the whole study: About one barcoded beta molecule per two T cells was captured by template switching.

Caucasian individuals from Russia who were healthy and aged roughly 6 to 95 acted as donors. Per-sample yields of isolated PBMCs were at least 6 million. Primers used in a second PCR of about 6 to 12 cycles were a sample-barcoded 5' primer and a J-beta primer mix. TCRdb redid the calling of the 5' RACE reads with MiXCR, one entry per CDR3 protein. The sample yields 850,000 to 1,100,000 distinct CDR3 sequences, around two fifths seen once. Germline CDR1 and CDR2: SQVTM and ANQGSEA. V was pared by 8 bases and J by 2 bases, with 11 bases between. The CDR3 spans 12 residues. J is TRBJ2-3 and V is TRBV29-1; no reliable D call. The sequenced sample was blood. The TCR comes from a man aged 18 to 29 in good health. The CDR3 is CSFLSLTDTQYF. DNA for the CDR3: TGCAGCTTCCTGTCCCTCACAGATACGCAGTATTTT.